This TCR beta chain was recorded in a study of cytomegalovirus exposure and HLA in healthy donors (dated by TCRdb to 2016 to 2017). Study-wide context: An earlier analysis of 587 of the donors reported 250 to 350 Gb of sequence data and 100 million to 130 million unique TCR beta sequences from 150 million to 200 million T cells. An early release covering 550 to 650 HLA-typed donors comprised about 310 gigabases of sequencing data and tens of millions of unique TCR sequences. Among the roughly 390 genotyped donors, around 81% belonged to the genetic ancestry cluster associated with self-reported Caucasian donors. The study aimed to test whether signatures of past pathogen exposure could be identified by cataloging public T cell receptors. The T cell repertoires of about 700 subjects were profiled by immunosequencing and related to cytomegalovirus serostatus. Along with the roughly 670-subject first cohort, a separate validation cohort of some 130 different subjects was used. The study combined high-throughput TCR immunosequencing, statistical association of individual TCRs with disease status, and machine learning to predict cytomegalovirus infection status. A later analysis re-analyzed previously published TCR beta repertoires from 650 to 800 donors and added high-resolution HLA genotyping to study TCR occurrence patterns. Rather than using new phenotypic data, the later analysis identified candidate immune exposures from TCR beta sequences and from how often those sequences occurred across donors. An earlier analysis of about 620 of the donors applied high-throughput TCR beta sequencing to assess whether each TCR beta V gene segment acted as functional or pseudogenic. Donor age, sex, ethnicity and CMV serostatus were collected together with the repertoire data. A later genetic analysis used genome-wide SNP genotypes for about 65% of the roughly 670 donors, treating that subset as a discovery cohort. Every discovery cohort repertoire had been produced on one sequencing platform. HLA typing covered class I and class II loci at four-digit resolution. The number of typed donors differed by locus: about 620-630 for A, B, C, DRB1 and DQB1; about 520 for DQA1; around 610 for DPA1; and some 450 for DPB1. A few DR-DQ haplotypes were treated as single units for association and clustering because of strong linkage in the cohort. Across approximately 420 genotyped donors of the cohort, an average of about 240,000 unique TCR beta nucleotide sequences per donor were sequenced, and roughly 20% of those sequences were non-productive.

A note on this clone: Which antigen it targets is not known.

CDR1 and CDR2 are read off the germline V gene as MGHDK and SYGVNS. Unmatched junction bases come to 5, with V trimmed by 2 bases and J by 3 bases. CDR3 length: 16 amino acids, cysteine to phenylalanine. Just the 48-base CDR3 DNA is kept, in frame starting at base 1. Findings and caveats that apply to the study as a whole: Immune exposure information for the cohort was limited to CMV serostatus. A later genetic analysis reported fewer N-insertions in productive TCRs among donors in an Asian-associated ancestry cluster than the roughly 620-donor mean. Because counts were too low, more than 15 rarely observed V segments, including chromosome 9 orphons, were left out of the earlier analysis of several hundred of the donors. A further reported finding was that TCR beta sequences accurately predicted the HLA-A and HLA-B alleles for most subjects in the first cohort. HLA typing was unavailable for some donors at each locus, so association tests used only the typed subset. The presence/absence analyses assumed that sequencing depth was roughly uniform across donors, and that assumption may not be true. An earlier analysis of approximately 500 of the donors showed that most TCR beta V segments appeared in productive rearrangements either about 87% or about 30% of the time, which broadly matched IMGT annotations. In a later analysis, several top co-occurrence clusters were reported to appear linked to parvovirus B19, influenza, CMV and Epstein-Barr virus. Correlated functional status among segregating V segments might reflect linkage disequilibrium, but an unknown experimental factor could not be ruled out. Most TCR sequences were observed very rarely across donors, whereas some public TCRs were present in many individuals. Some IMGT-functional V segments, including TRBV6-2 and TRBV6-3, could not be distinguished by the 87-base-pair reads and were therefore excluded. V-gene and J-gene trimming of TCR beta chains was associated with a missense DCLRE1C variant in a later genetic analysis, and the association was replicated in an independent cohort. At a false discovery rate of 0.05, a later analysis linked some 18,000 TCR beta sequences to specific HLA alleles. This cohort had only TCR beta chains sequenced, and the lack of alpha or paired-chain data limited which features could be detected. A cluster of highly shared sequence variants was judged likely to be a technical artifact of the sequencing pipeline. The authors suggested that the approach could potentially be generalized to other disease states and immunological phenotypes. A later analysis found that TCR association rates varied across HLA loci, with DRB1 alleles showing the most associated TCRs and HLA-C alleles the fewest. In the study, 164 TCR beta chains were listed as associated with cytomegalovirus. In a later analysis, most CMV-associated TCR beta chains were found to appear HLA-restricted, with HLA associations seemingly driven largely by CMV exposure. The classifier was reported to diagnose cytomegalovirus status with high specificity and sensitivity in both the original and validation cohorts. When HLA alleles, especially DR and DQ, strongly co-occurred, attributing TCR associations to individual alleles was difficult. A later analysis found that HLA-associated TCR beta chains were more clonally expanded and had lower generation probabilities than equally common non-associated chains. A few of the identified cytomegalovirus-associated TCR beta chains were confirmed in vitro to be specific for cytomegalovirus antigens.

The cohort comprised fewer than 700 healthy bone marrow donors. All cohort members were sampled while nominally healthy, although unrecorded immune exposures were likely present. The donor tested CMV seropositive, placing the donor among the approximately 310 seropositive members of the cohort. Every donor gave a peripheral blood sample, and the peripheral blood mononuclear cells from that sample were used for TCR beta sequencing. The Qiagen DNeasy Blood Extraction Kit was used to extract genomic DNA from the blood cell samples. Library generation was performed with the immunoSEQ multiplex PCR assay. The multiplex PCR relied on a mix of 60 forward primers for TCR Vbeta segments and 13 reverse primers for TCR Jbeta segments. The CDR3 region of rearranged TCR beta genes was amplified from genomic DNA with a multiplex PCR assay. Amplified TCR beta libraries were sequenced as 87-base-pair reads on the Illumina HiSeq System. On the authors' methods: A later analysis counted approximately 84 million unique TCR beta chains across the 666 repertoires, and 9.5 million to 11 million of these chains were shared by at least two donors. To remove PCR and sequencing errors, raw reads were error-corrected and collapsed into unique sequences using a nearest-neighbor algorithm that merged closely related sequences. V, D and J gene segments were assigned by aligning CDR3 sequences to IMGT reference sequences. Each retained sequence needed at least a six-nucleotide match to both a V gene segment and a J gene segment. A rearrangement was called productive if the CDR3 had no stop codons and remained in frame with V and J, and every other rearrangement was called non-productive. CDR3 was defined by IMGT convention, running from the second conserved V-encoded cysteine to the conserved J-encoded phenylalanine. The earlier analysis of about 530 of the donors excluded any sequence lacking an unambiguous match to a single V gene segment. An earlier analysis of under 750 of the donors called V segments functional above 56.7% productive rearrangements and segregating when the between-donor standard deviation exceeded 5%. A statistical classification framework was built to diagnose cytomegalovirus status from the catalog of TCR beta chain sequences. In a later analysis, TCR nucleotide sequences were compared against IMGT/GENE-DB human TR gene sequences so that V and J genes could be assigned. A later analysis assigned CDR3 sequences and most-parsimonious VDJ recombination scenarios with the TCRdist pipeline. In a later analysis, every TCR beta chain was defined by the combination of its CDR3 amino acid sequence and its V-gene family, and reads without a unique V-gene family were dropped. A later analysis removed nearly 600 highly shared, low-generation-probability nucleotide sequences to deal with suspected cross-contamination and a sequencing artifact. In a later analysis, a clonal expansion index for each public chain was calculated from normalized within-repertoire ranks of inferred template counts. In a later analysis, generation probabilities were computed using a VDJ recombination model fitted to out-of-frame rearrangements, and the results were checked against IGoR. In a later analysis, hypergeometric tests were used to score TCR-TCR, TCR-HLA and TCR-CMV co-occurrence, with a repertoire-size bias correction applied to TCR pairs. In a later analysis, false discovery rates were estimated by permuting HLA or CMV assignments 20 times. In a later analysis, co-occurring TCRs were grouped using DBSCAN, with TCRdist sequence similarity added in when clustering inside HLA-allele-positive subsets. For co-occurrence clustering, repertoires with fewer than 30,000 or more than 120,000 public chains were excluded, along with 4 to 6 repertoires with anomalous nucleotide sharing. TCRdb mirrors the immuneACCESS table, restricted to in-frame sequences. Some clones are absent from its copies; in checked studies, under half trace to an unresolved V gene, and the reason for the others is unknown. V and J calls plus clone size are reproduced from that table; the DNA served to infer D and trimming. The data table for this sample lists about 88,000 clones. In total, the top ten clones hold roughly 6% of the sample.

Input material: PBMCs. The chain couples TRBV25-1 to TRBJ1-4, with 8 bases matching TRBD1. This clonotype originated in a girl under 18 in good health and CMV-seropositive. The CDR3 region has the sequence CASSEPRQGPNEKLFF. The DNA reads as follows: TGTGCCAGCAGTGAACCCAGACAGGGGCCTAATGAAAAACTGTTTTTT. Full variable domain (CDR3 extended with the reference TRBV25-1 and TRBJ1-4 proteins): EADIYQTPRYLVIGTGKKITLECSQTMGHDKMYWYQQDPGMELHLIHYSYGVNSTEKGDLSSESTVSRIRTEHFPLTLESARPSHTSQYLCASSEPRQGPNEKLFFGSGTQLSVL.